The rows below give T cell receptor beta chains drawn from one sample of a study of blood T cells in healthy people across ages. TCRdb ran MiXCR on the 5' RACE reads and lists one entry per CDR3 protein. The sample carries 1.8 million or so distinct CDR3 sequences, 35% to 50% recorded once. Sequences were obtained from blood. These receptors were taken from a human donor in good health. CDR3s include the opening cysteine and the closing phenylalanine or tryptophan. Fields, in order: V gene, J gene, CDR3 length, D gene, clone size, CDR3 protein, CDR3 DNA. D genes are given only for firm matches. Clone size is not always given. Where it is, it says once, few, many or a class for expanded clones.

V gene: TRBV10-3; J gene: TRBJ2-5; CDR3 length: 15; D gene: TRBD1; clone size: few; CDR3 protein: CAISEGQGQQETQYF; CDR3 DNA: TGTGCCATCAGTGAGGGACAGGGGCAACAAGAGACCCAGTACTTC
V gene: TRBV7-2; J gene: TRBJ2-3; CDR3 length: 11; D gene: NA; clone size: NA; CDR3 protein: CACSFPDTQYF; CDR3 DNA: TGTGCCTGCAGCTTCCCAGATACGCAGTATTTT
V gene: TRBV7-6; J gene: TRBJ2-7; CDR3 length: 16; D gene: NA; clone size: NA; CDR3 protein: CASSLVQAGAIHEQYF; CDR3 DNA: TGTGCCAGCAGCTTGGTCCAGGCAGGGGCGATCCACGAGCAGTACTTC
V gene: TRBV12-3/TRBV12-4; J gene: TRBJ1-5; CDR3 length: 13; D gene: NA; clone size: NA; CDR3 protein: CASSIGRNQPQHF; CDR3 DNA: TGTGCCAGCAGTATCGGACGGAATCAGCCCCAGCATTTT
V gene: TRBV28; J gene: TRBJ1-6; CDR3 length: 13; D gene: TRBD1; clone size: once; CDR3 protein: CASSNRGRSPLHF; CDR3 DNA: TGTGCCAGTTCAAACAGGGGTCGGTCACCCCTCCACTTT
V gene: TRBV6-6; J gene: TRBJ2-2; CDR3 length: 16; D gene: TRBD1; clone size: few; CDR3 protein: CASSGRGQGRGGELFF; CDR3 DNA: TGTGCCAGCAGCGGAAGGGGACAGGGTAGAGGGGGGGAGCTGTTTTTT
V gene: TRBV5-6; J gene: TRBJ1-1; CDR3 length: 14; D gene: NA; clone size: NA; CDR3 protein: CASSGFRAGTEAFF; CDR3 DNA: TGTGCCAGCAGCGGATTCAGAGCGGGCACTGAAGCTTTCTTT
V gene: TRBV6-2/TRBV6-3; J gene: TRBJ2-1; CDR3 length: 13; D gene: NA; clone size: NA; CDR3 protein: CASSYNGYNEQFF; CDR3 DNA: TGTGCCAGCAGTTACAATGGCTACAATGAGCAGTTCTTC
V gene: TRBV4-2; J gene: TRBJ2-7; CDR3 length: 15; D gene: NA; clone size: few; CDR3 protein: CASSHYQGKSYEQYF; CDR3 DNA: TGTGCCAGCAGCCACTATCAGGGGAAGAGCTACGAGCAGTACTTC
V gene: TRBV4-1; J gene: TRBJ2-3; CDR3 length: 13; D gene: NA; clone size: few; CDR3 protein: CASSQSVGTPQYF; CDR3 DNA: TGCGCCAGCAGCCAATCGGTGGGGACGCCGCAGTATTTT
V gene: TRBV9; J gene: TRBJ2-2; CDR3 length: 20; D gene: TRBD1; clone size: NA; CDR3 protein: CASSVDFRDREKSNTGELFF; CDR3 DNA: TGTGCCAGCAGCGTAGACTTCCGGGACAGGGAAAAATCGAACACCGGGGAGCTGTTTTTT
V gene: TRBV12-3/TRBV12-4; J gene: TRBJ2-7; CDR3 length: 15; D gene: TRBD1; clone size: NA; CDR3 protein: CASSLGDSPSYEQYF; CDR3 DNA: TGTGCCAGCAGTTTAGGGGACAGTCCCTCCTACGAGCAGTACTTC
V gene: TRBV6-5; J gene: TRBJ1-5; CDR3 length: 16; D gene: NA; clone size: NA; CDR3 protein: CASSRQGIGGNQPQHF; CDR3 DNA: TGTGCCAGCAGTAGGCAGGGGATAGGGGGCAATCAGCCCCAGCATTTT
V gene: TRBV7-2; J gene: TRBJ1-2; CDR3 length: 12; D gene: NA; clone size: few; CDR3 protein: CASGQGTYGYTF; CDR3 DNA: TGTGCCAGCGGCCAGGGTACCTATGGCTACACCTTC
V gene: TRBV7-2; J gene: TRBJ2-7; CDR3 length: 13; D gene: NA; clone size: NA; CDR3 protein: CASSLARSCEQYF; CDR3 DNA: TGTGCCAGCAGCTTAGCCAGGTCCTGCGAGCAGTACTTC
V gene: TRBV29-1; J gene: TRBJ1-1; CDR3 length: 12; D gene: NA; clone size: NA; CDR3 protein: CSSLPIETEAFF; CDR3 DNA: TGCAGCTCTCTCCCCATTGAGACTGAAGCTTTCTTT
V gene: TRBV12-3/TRBV12-4; J gene: TRBJ2-4; CDR3 length: 15; D gene: NA; clone size: NA; CDR3 protein: CASSLFVGLHNEQYF; CDR3 DNA: TGTGCCAGCAGTTTGTTTGTGGGACTCCACAATGAGCAGTACTTC
V gene: TRBV4-1; J gene: TRBJ1-2; CDR3 length: 16; D gene: NA; clone size: NA; CDR3 protein: CASSQVGRASNYGYTF; CDR3 DNA: TGCGCCAGCAGCCAAGTAGGCAGGGCCTCTAACTATGGCTACACCTTC
V gene: TRBV7-8; J gene: TRBJ2-7; CDR3 length: 14; D gene: NA; clone size: few; CDR3 protein: CASTLWGTRNEQYF; CDR3 DNA: TGTGCCAGCACCCTATGGGGGACGCGTAACGAGCAGTACTTC
V gene: TRBV29-1; J gene: TRBJ1-1; CDR3 length: 11; D gene: NA; clone size: NA; CDR3 protein: CSVEGGPKAFF; CDR3 DNA: TGCAGCGTTGAAGGGGGGCCCAAAGCTTTCTTT
V gene: TRBV30; J gene: TRBJ1-2; CDR3 length: 15; D gene: NA; clone size: once; CDR3 protein: CAWSPSRGTFYGYTF; CDR3 DNA: TGTGCCTGGAGTCCTTCGAGGGGAACCTTCTATGGCTACACCTTC
V gene: TRBV7-6; J gene: TRBJ2-1; CDR3 length: 16; D gene: TRBD2; clone size: few; CDR3 protein: CASSLAGLAGGQAQFF; CDR3 DNA: TGTGCCAGCAGCTTAGCTGGACTAGCGGGGGGGCAGGCGCAGTTCTTC
V gene: TRBV4-1; J gene: TRBJ1-5; CDR3 length: 17; D gene: NA; clone size: NA; CDR3 protein: CASSQEAPNSGNQPQHF; CDR3 DNA: TGCGCCAGCAGCCAAGAGGCCCCAAATTCGGGCAATCAGCCCCAGCATTTT
V gene: TRBV7-9; J gene: TRBJ1-1; CDR3 length: 15; D gene: NA; clone size: NA; CDR3 protein: CASSWPERGNTEAFF; CDR3 DNA: TGTGCCAGCAGCTGGCCAGAGCGGGGGAACACTGAAGCTTTCTTT
V gene: TRBV10-3; J gene: TRBJ1-2; CDR3 length: 15; D gene: TRBD1; clone size: NA; CDR3 protein: CAISESRGPHYGYTF; CDR3 DNA: TGTGCCATCAGTGAGTCGAGGGGGCCACACTATGGCTACACCTTC
V gene: TRBV12-3/TRBV12-4; J gene: TRBJ1-5; CDR3 length: 17; D gene: TRBD1; clone size: few; CDR3 protein: CASSLATGVSHNQPQHF; CDR3 DNA: TGTGCCAGCAGTTTGGCGACAGGGGTTTCCCACAATCAGCCCCAGCATTTT
V gene: TRBV29-1; J gene: TRBJ2-5; CDR3 length: 12; D gene: NA; clone size: few; CDR3 protein: CSVLGEEETQYF; CDR3 DNA: TGCAGCGTCCTGGGGGAAGAAGAGACCCAGTACTTC
V gene: TRBV7-8; J gene: TRBJ2-3; CDR3 length: 15; D gene: TRBD1; clone size: NA; CDR3 protein: CASSSTGSNTDTQYF; CDR3 DNA: TGTGCCAGCAGCTCGACAGGGTCGAACACAGATACGCAGTATTTT
V gene: TRBV7-8; J gene: TRBJ1-2; CDR3 length: 17; D gene: NA; clone size: few; CDR3 protein: CASSLGVRAPTNYGYTF; CDR3 DNA: TGTGCCAGCAGCCTTGGAGTTAGGGCCCCAACTAACTATGGCTACACCTTC
V gene: TRBV4-2; J gene: TRBJ1-2; CDR3 length: 15; D gene: NA; clone size: NA; CDR3 protein: CASSQDLRGWYGYTF; CDR3 DNA: TGTGCCAGCAGCCAAGATTTAAGGGGGTGGTATGGCTACACCTTC
V gene: TRBV12-3/TRBV12-4; J gene: TRBJ2-5; CDR3 length: 16; D gene: TRBD2; clone size: NA; CDR3 protein: CASSLERGTSRETQYF; CDR3 DNA: TGCGCCAGCAGTTTAGAGCGGGGGACTAGCCGCGAGACCCAGTACTTC
V gene: TRBV18; J gene: TRBJ2-7; CDR3 length: 14; D gene: NA; clone size: few; CDR3 protein: CASSPEAGSYEQYF; CDR3 DNA: TGTGCCAGCTCACCAGAGGCCGGGAGTTACGAGCAGTACTTC
V gene: TRBV9; J gene: TRBJ2-1; CDR3 length: 14; D gene: TRBD1; clone size: few; CDR3 protein: CASSSPPGGNEQFF; CDR3 DNA: TGTGCCAGCAGCTCTCCCCCAGGGGGCAATGAGCAGTTCTTC
V gene: TRBV7-8; J gene: TRBJ2-7; CDR3 length: 14; D gene: TRBD2; clone size: few; CDR3 protein: CASSAPGLLYEQYF; CDR3 DNA: TGTGCCAGCAGCGCGCCGGGACTACTCTACGAGCAGTACTTC
V gene: TRBV4-3; J gene: TRBJ2-5; CDR3 length: 16; D gene: TRBD2; clone size: few; CDR3 protein: CASSQGASGGQETQYF; CDR3 DNA: TGCGCCAGCAGCCAAGGCGCTAGCGGGGGTCAAGAGACCCAGTACTTC
V gene: TRBV20-1; J gene: TRBJ2-3; CDR3 length: 11; D gene: NA; clone size: once; CDR3 protein: CSAVITDTQYF; CDR3 DNA: TGCAGTGCGGTTATCACAGATACGCAGTATTTT
V gene: TRBV4-3; J gene: TRBJ2-1; CDR3 length: 15; D gene: TRBD2; clone size: NA; CDR3 protein: CASSQEPSGGSEQFF; CDR3 DNA: TGCGCCAGCAGCCAAGAGCCTAGCGGGGGGTCGGAGCAGTTCTTC